This T cell receptor (beta chain) was identified during a study of primary melanoma T cells and metastatic recurrence. Overall study results and limits: Adding T-cell fraction to thickness reportedly best improved survival prediction.

Generated by immunoSEQ multiplex PCR, the TCRdb table keeps only in-frame clones and is missing some. The sample lists about 1,100 clones, 55% to 80% seen once, with approximately 15% in the top ten. Comments on this clone: Its antigen is undetermined.

CDR3 length: 13 amino acids. The germline gives CDR1 GTSNPN, CDR2 SVGIG (reference sequence). V lost 0 bases, J lost 5 bases, and 10 bases lay in between. Primary melanoma in these patients was surgically resected but could recur metastatically. Sequencing input: melanoma tumor tissue. The TCR comes from a human donor with melanoma. The chain joins TRBV30 to TRBJ2-5, with a tentative D call TRBD1 (8 bases). The CDR3 nucleotides read TGTGCCTGGAGTGTACAGGGGGGGGAGACCCAGTACTTC. Encoded protein: CAWSVQGGETQYF.